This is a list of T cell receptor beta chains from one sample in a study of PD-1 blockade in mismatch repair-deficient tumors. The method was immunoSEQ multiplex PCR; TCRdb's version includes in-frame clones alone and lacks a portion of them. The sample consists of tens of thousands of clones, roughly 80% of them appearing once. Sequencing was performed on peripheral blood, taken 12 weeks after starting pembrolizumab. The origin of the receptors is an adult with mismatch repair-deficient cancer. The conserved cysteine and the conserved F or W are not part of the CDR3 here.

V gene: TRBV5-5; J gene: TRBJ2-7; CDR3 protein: ASSSDSILGEQY
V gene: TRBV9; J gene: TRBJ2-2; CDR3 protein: ASSVSFRGGELF
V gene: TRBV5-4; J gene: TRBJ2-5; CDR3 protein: ASSLVSGRARETQY
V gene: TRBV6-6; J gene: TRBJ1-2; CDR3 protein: ASREGTGGNYGYT
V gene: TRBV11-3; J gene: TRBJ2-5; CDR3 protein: ASSQGLAASVTQY
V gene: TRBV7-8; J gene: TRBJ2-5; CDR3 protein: ASSSGRSGETQY
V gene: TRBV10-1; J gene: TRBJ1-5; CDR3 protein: ASSESSQPQH
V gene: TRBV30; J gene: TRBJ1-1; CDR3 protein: AWSFGDLGMNTEAF
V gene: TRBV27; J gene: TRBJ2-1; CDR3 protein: ARWRERNEQF
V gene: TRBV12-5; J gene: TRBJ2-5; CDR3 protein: ASGLQGAGSETQY
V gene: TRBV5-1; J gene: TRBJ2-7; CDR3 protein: ASSPRDEVGVYEQY
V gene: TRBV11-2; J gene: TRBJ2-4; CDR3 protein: ASSFGTGRDIQY
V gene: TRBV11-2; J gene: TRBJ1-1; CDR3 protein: ASSPGGNTEAF
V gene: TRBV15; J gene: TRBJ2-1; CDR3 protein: ATSRDQRSLLVPYNEQF
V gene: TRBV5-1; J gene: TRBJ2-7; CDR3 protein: ASSLEGGRHEQY
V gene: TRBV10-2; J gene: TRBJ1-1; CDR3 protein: ATKVGNTEAF
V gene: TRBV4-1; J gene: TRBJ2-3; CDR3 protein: ASSQEVSGSGGTDTQY
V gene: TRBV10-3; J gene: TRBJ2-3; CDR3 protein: AISGTSGTDTQY
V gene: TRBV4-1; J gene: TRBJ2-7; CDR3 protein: ASSQGFVGSYEQY
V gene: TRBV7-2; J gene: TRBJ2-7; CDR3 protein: ASSFDPASSYEQY
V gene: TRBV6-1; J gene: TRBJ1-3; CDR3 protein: ASSEGLLSSGNTIY
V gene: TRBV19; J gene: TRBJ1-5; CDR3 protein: ASSIRRGGDQPQH